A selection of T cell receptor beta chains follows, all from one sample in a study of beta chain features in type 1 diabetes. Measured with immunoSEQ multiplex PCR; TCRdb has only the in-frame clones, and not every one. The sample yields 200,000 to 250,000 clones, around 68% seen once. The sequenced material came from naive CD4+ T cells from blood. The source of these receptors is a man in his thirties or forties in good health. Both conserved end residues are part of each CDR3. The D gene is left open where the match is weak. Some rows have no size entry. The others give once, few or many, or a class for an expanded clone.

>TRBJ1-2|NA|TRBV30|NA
TGTGCCTGGAGTGGGCTTTTTGGCTACACCTTC
CAWSGLFGYTF
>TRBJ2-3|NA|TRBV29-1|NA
TGCAGCGTCAGGGGGAGGGTCACAGATACGCAGTATTTT
CSVRGRVTDTQYF
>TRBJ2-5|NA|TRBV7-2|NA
TGTGCCAGCAGCTTAGCGCGCGAGACCCAGTACTTC
CASSLARETQYF
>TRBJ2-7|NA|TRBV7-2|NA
TGTGCCAGCAGCTTAGGGTGGCGTGTTAGCTCCTACGAGCAGTACTTC
CASSLGWRVSSYEQYF
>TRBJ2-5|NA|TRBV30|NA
TGTGCCTGGACCGGGATTCGAGAGACCCAGTACTTC
CAWTGIRETQYF
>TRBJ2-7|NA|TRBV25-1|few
TGTGCCAGCAGTGAAAACGGCTATGTCTACGAGCAGTACTTC
CASSENGYVYEQYF
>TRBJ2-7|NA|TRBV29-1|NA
TGCAGCGTTGTATCTACAGCGTCCTACGAGCAGTACTTC
CSVVSTASYEQYF
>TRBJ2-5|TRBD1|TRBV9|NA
TGTGCCAGCAGCCCCGGACAGGGGGCGGATGGGGAGACCCAGTACTTC
CASSPGQGADGETQYF
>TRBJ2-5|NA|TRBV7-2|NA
TGTGCCAGCAGCCCCAGGGGCGGGGAGACCCAGTACTTC
CASSPRGGETQYF
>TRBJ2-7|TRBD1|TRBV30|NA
TGTGCCTGGAGTGACAGGGGGACGAGGCAGTACTTC
CAWSDRGTRQYF
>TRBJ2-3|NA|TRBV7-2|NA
TGTGCCAGCAGCTTAATCCGAACGAGCACAGATACGCAGTATTTT
CASSLIRTSTDTQYF
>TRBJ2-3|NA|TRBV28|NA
TGTGCCAGCAGTCAAGGGACGGAGAGCACAGATACGCAGTATTTT
CASSQGTESTDTQYF
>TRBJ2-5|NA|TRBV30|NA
TGTGCCTGGAGTGGGGCCAAAGAGACCCAGTACTTC
CAWSGAKETQYF
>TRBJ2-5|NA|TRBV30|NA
TGTGCCTGGAGTGTATGGCCAGGGCCACCTAAAGAGACCCAGTACTTC
CAWSVWPGPPKETQYF
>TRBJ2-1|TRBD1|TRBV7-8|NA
TGTGCCAGCAGCGCGGACAGGGGTACCTACAATGAGCAGTTCTTC
CASSADRGTYNEQFF
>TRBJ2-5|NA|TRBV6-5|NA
TGTGCCAGCAGTTACGGGGGAACGGAGACCCAGTACTTC
CASSYGGTETQYF
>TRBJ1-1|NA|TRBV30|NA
TGTGCCTGGAGTGGGGATTTGAACACTGAAGCTTTCTTT
CAWSGDLNTEAFF
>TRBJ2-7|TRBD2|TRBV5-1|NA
TGCGCCAGCAGCTTGGAGAGACTAGCGGACGAGCAGTACTTC
CASSLERLADEQYF
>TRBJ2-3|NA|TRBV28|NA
TGTGCCAGCAGTCCACCTAGCATAGATACGCAGTATTTT
CASSPPSIDTQYF
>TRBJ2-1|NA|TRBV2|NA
TGTGCCAGCAGCGTTGACAAATTAGGGAATGAGCAGTTCTTC
CASSVDKLGNEQFF
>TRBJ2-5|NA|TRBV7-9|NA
TGTGCCAGCAGCTTTGGGACTTTCGGGGAGACCCAGTACTTC
CASSFGTFGETQYF
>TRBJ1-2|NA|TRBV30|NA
TGTGCTTCTGCGGGACTTTATGGCTACACCTTC
CASAGLYGYTF
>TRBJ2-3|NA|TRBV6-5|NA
TGTGCCAGCAGTGACTCCGGGACTTACCGAGATACGCAGTATTTT
CASSDSGTYRDTQYF
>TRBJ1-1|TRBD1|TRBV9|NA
TGTGCCAGCAGCGGACAGGGTCGGAGCACTGAAGCTTTCTTT
CASSGQGRSTEAFF
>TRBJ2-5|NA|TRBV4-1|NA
TGCGCCAGCACCGGTGGTACAGGACAAGAGACCCAGTACTTC
CASTGGTGQETQYF
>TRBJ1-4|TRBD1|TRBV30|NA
TGTGCCTGGAGTACCACGACAGGGGGTAATGAAAAACTGTTTTTT
CAWSTTTGGNEKLFF
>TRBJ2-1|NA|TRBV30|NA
TGTGCCTGGAGAGACCCTAAGAGCTCCTACAATGAGCAGTTCTTC
CAWRDPKSSYNEQFF
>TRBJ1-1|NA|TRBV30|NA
TGTGCCTGGAGTGCTGGGGGAACCGTGAACACTGAAGCTTTCTTT
CAWSAGGTVNTEAFF
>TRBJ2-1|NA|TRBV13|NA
TGTGCCAGCAGCTCCCTTTCCCAATCCGTCTACAATGAGCAGTTCTTC
CASSSLSQSVYNEQFF
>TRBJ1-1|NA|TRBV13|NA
TGTGCCAGCAGTAACGGGTTATGGAACACTGAAGCTTTCTTT
CASSNGLWNTEAFF
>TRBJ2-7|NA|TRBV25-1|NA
TGTGCCAGCAGTGACCCTATCCCAGGGAAGGAGCAGTACTTC
CASSDPIPGKEQYF
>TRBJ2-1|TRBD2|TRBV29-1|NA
TGCAGCGGTTTTAGCGGGAGGGGGGGCTCCTACAATGAGCAGTTCTTC
CSGFSGRGGSYNEQFF
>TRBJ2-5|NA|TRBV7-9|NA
TGTGCCAGCAGCTTAGGAGGGGCCAGGGTGAGCGAGACCCAGTACTTC
CASSLGGARVSETQYF
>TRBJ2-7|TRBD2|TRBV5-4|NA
TGTGCCAGCAGCCCGAACGGACTAGCGAAAGCCTACGAGCAGTACTTC
CASSPNGLAKAYEQYF
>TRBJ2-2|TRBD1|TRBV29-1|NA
TGCAGCGTTGGAGGGACAGGGGATACCACCGGGGAGCTGTTTTTT
CSVGGTGDTTGELFF
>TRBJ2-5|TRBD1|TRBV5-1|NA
TGCGCCAGCAGCGGGGGACAGTTACAAGAGACCCAGTACTTC
CASSGGQLQETQYF
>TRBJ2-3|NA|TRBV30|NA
TGTGCCTGGAGTAAATGGGAACGCACAGATACGCAGTATTTT
CAWSKWERTDTQYF
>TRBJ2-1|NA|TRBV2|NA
TGTGCCAGCAGTGCCGGCGGTGAGCAGTTCTTC
CASSAGGEQFF
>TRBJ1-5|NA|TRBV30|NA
TGTGCCTGGAGTCTGGACAGATATAGCAATCAGCCCCAGCATTTT
CAWSLDRYSNQPQHF
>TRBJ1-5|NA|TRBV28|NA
TGTGCCAGCAGCCCTGGCAATCAGCCCCAGCATTTT
CASSPGNQPQHF
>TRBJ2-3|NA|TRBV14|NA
TGTGCCAGCAGCCCCTACCCGAATGGAAGGGCTTCGACAGATACGCAGTATTTT
CASSPYPNGRASTDTQYF
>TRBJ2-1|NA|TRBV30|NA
TGTGCCTGGACGGGATTATCCTACAATGAGCAGTTCTTC
CAWTGLSYNEQFF
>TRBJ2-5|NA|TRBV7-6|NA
TGTGCCAGCAGCTTAGGGGGGTTCCAAGAGACCCAGTACTTC
CASSLGGFQETQYF
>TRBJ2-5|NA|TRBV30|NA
TGTGCCTGGAGTGTACGTTTTGAAGAGACCCAGTACTTC
CAWSVRFEETQYF
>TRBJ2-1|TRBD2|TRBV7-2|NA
TGTGCCAGCAGCCGATGGGTAGCGGGTGGTATCTACAATGAGCAGTTCTTC
CASSRWVAGGIYNEQFF
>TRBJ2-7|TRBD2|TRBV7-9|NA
TGTGCCAGCAGCTTAGGCGGCGGGAGTAACTACGAGCAGTACTTC
CASSLGGGSNYEQYF
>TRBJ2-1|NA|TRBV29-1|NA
TGCAGCGTTGAATTGGACCGTAATCAGTTCTTC
CSVELDRNQFF
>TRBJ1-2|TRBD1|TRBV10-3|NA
TGTGCCATCAGCGCAGGGGGCTCGAGCTATGGCTACACCTTC
CAISAGGSSYGYTF
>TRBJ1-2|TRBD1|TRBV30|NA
TGTGCCTGGCAGCCAGGACAGGGGCGGACGAACTATGGCTACACCTTC
CAWQPGQGRTNYGYTF
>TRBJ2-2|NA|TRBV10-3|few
TGTGCCATATCGCGGCCCACCGGGGAGCTGTTTTTT
CAISRPTGELFF
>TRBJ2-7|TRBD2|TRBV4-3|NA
TGCGCCAGCAGCCAAGAGACTAGCGGATCCTACGAGCAGTACTTC
CASSQETSGSYEQYF